Listed here are 18 T cell receptor beta chains from one sample, sequenced in a study. TCRdb re-analysed the 5' RACE reads in MiXCR, keeping a single row per CDR3 protein. The repertoire includes thousands of distinct CDR3 sequences, approximately 16% of them detected once, and about 3.7% sits in the top ten. Sequences were obtained from memory CD4+ T cells sorted from blood. Subset denoted: memory CD4+ T cells, CD4+CD45RO+CD25-. These receptors originate from a female donor with breast cancer.

About this clonotype: Relative to the germline gene, one junction end is altered; a read error may explain this. The chain links TRBV20-1 to TRBJ1-6; possible D gene TRBD1, 5 bases. CDR3 size: 14 residues. Germline V lookup: CDR1 DFQATT, CDR2 SNEGSKA (reference sequence). CDR3 sequence reads: CSAPPGPAYSPPHF. CDR3 nucleotide sequence: TGCAGCGCTCCGCCGGGACCGGCTTATTCACCCCCCCACTTT.

This clonotype is labeled medium-sized. This rearrangement joins TRBV7-2 to TRBJ2-7, with TRBD2 as a possible D gene (6 bases). The germline gives CDR1 SGHTA, CDR2 FQGNSA. V was cut by 7 bases and J by 3 bases, with 16 bases left in between. The CDR3 covers 14 residues. DNA of the CDR3: TGTGCCAGCATCCCCGGGACTGGGGACTACGAGCAGTACTTC. It is translated as CASIPGTGDYEQYF.

This clonotype was counted between two and nine times. Given a much more abundant clone one base away, this may be a read error. The chain employs TRBV4-3 and TRBJ1-2; weak D call: TRBD1 (6 bases). The CDR3 consists of 17 residues. The V gene's germline CDR1 is LGHNA and CDR2 YSLEER. The DNA of the CDR3 is TGCGCCAGCAGCCAAGCTGGGGCGAGGCTCGGGTGGGGGGCCTACGCCTTC. Translated, it gives CASSQAGARLGWGAYAF.

The table lists this clonotype with many counts. The rearrangement links TRBV4-3 to TRBJ2-1, with TRBD1 matching over 7 bases. CDR3 length equals 19 residues. Germline V CDR1 and CDR2: LGHNA, YSLEER. With 4 bases clipped from V and 7 bases from J, the junction kept 22 bases outside the gene matches. CDR3 bases: TGCGCCAGCAGCCTAGTAGCACGGGCGCCTCACGGGACAGAGAATGAGCAGTTCTTC. Protein sequence: CASSLVARAPHGTENEQFF.

This clonotype was detected ten times or more. In this CDR3 the conserved last residue, phenylalanine or tryptophan, is missing, so a read error is likely. This rearrangement joins TRBV11-3 to TRBJ2-3, with TRBD1 as a possible D gene (6 bases). V was trimmed by 0 bases and J by 2 bases, leaving 12 bases between them. This CDR3 region has 16 residues. CDR1 SGHNT and CDR2 YENEEA come from the germline V gene. The CDR3 protein is CASSLDVQGTTDTQYL. CDR3 bases: TGTGCCAGCAGCTTAGATGTACAGGGAACCACAGATACGCAGTATTTA.

This clonotype is termed medium-sized (0.01 to 0.1%). The CDR3 is CASSPGHQIIAKNIQYF. The CDR3 nucleotides read TGCGCCAGCAGCCCCGGGCACCAAATAATAGCCAAAAACATTCAGTACTTC. This chain links TRBV4-1 with TRBJ2-4, with D hard to call. Germline values: CDR1 MGHRA, CDR2 YSYEKL. This CDR3 has 17 residues. Trimming removed 4 bases at V and 0 bases at J, with 16 bases between.

In this sample, this clonotype turned up a few times. A junction boundary mismatches the germline segment, possibly from a read error. The V call is TRBV18, the J call TRBJ2-3; D is undetermined. Germline V CDR1 and CDR2: KGHSH, LQKENI. The CDR3 length is 13 residues. This chain's CDR3 is CTSSLASTDTQYF. The CDR3 nucleotides read TGTACCAGCTCGTTAGCTTCCACAGATACGCAGTATTTT.

A word on this clonotype: Germline and junction disagree at one end, which may indicate a read error. This chain connects TRBV2 to TRBJ2-5, with D possibly TRBD2 on 5 matching bases. The CDR3 has 12 amino acids. Germline-derived CDR1 and CDR2 are SNHLY and FYNNEI. CDR3 amino acids: CASSVREETQNF. CDR3 sequence (DNA): TGTGCCAGCAGTGTACGGGAAGAGACCCAGAACTTC. Using reference TRBV2 and TRBJ2-5 for the parts outside the CDR3, the full variable domain is EPEVTQTPSHQVTQMGQEVILRCVPISNHLYFYWYRQILGQKVEFLVSFYNNEISEKSEIFDDQFSVERPDGSNFTLKIRSTKLEDSAMYFCASSVREETQNFGPGTRLLVL.

This clonotype was recorded many times. The CDR3 is CASSSIYTGELFF. CDR3 nucleotides: TGCGCCAGCAGCTCTATCTACACCGGGGAGCTGTTTTTT. The gene calls are TRBV5-1 and TRBJ2-2; D unresolved. Germline V lookup: CDR1 SGHRS, CDR2 YFSETQ. V shed 3 bases and J shed 3 bases, with 6 bases lying between them. The CDR3 is 13 residues long.

Relative to its sample, this clonotype is medium-sized (0.01 to 0.1%). The V call is TRBV28, the J call TRBJ1-2; a weak D match, TRBD1 (5 bases). Germline V CDR1 and CDR2: MDHEN, SYDVKM. Trimming stripped 6 bases from V and 5 bases from J, with 13 bases between. The CDR3 runs 13 residues. CDR3 nucleotides: TGTGCCAGCAGGAATCCCGGGGGGTATGGCTACACCTTC. Protein: CASRNPGGYGYTF.

By sample fraction, this clonotype is medium-sized. The chain combines TRBV29-1 with TRBJ2-7; D is perhaps TRBD1 (5 bases). The better agreement between TRBJ2-1 and the DNA end casts doubt on the J call. Looked up from germline, CDR1 is SQVTM and CDR2 is ANQGSEA. There are 14 residues in the CDR3. CDR3 nucleotide sequence: TGCAGCGTCCGAAGGGGCTCCACGTCCTACGAGCAGTTCTTC. It is translated as CSVRRGSTSYEQFF.

The J gene is TRBJ2-5, the V gene TRBV28; 8 positions match TRBD1. The germline V gene encodes CDR1 MDHEN and CDR2 SYDVKM. The CDR3 has 13 residues. The trim removed 10 bases at V and 4 bases at J, leaving 8 bases unmatched. The CDR3 reads CATGQGGAETQYF. The CDR3, as DNA: TGTGCCACTGGACAGGGTGGTGCAGAGACCCAGTACTTC.

This clonotype came up many times. The V and J genes are TRBV5-1 and TRBJ2-3, with D possibly called TRBD1 or TRBD2 (5 bases each). The CDR3 covers 15 residues. CDR1 and CDR2 from the germline V gene are SGHRS and YFSETQ. Trimming took 3 bases from V and 2 from J, leaving 13 bases between them. The CDR3: CASSSRWGNTDTQYF. CDR3 sequence (DNA): TGCGCCAGCAGCTCTAGGTGGGGGAACACAGATACGCAGTATTTT.

This clonotype is medium-sized in the sample. V gene TRBV5-1 combines with J gene TRBJ2-1; 9 bases map to TRBD2. This CDR3 has 15 amino acids. Germline loops: CDR1 SGHRS, CDR2 YFSETQ. V lost 0 bases and J lost 9; bases outside the gene matches: 7. CDR3 residues: CASSLDVAGAAEQFF. DNA for the CDR3: TGCGCCAGCAGCTTGGATGTAGCGGGAGCCGCTGAGCAGTTCTTC.

A word on this clonotype: One base away lies a much larger clone, so this may be a sequencing read error. The chain combines TRBV20-1 with TRBJ1-1; 7 nucleotides agree with TRBD1. Germline V gene sequence: CDR1 DFQATT, CDR2 SNEGSKA (reference sequence). CDR3 length equals 13 residues. CDR3 sequence: CSAKGQANTEALF. For the CDR3, the DNA is TGCAGTGCGAAAGGACAGGCGAACACTGAAGCTCTCTTT.

This clonotype is labeled as medium-sized. The chain recombines TRBV7-9 with TRBJ1-1, with a weak D call TRBD1 (5 bases). The CDR3 length is 13 residues. Germline V gene lookup returns CDR1 SEHNR and CDR2 FQNEAQ (reference sequence). Trimming stripped 6 bases from V and 1 base from J, with 9 bases between. The CDR3 DNA follows: TGTGCCAGCAGGAGGGGTGAGAACACTGAAGCTTTCTTT. Residues: CASRRGENTEAFF.

This clonotype was seen only a few times. Since a much larger clone is just one base distant, this may be a read error. V is TRBV7-2 and J is TRBJ2-7; D not resolved. The CDR3 runs 11 residues. Germline CDR1 and CDR2: SGHTA and FQGNSA. V shed 1 base and J shed 3 bases, with 1 base lying between them. For the CDR3, the DNA is TGTGCCAGCAGCTTAGACTACGAGCAGTACTTC. Its translation: CASSLDYEQYF.

This clonotype was observed many times. V usage is TRBV5-1 and J usage is TRBJ2-6; no definite D call. Germline V gene lookup returns CDR1 SGHRS and CDR2 YFSETQ. Between the trimmed V and J ends, which lost 2 bases and 2 bases, there was a span of 5 bases. The CDR3 spans 14 residues. The CDR3 sequence: CASSLGAGANVLTF. The CDR3 bases are TGCGCCAGCAGCTTAGGAGCTGGGGCCAACGTCCTGACTTTC.